This entry lists 12 T cell receptor beta chains sequenced from one sample in a study of early T cells in non-severe SARS-CoV-2 infection. A single record per CDR3 protein comes from TCRdb applying MiXCR to the 5' RACE reads. The table shows about 30,000 distinct CDR3 sequences, with 5.4% occurring only once. The sequenced material came from whole blood. The source is an adult who was a healthcare worker with PCR-confirmed SARS-CoV-2 infection or an uninfected control (not recorded which).

This chain joins TRBV11-2 and TRBJ2-7, with 10 bases matching TRBD2. CDR3 length equals 16 residues. After removal of 5 bases from V and 6 bases from J, the junction contained 13 bases not matched to a gene. Germline V lookup: CDR1 SGHAT, CDR2 FQNNGV. CDR3 region: CASSPPGLAGASEQYF. CDR3 nucleotides: TGTGCCAGCAGCCCTCCCGGGCTAGCGGGAGCCTCCGAGCAGTACTTC.

Sample share makes this clonotype medium-sized. This chain links TRBV20-1 with TRBJ1-1; 7 positions agree with TRBD1. CDR3 size: 14 residues. Germline CDR1 DFQATT, CDR2 SNEGSKA (reference sequence). Germline trimming cut 8 bases from V and 1 base from J; bases unmatched to any gene: 10. The CDR3 DNA sequence: TGCAGTTCAACTCCAGGGGGGGCGAACACTGAAGCTTTCTTT. Translating gives CSSTPGGANTEAFF.

This clonotype was counted a few times. The V gene is TRBV4-1, the J gene TRBJ2-1; the D gene is possibly TRBD2 (6 bases). Germline loops: CDR1 MGHRA, CDR2 YSYEKL. Between the trimmed V and J ends, which lost 5 bases and 3 bases, there was a span of 8 bases. The CDR3 loop spans 13 amino acids. The CDR3 coding sequence is TGCGCCAGCAGCGGGAGGCACTACAATGAGCAGTTCTTC. It translates to CASSGRHYNEQFF.

This clonotype was counted a few times. V and J are TRBV7-6 and TRBJ1-2; D call uncertain. The germline CDR1 and CDR2 sequences are SGHVS and FNYEAQ. V gave up 7 bases and J gave up 8 bases, with 8 bases separating them. The CDR3 sequence is 10 residues long. CDR3 loop: CASNLAGYTF. CDR3 DNA sequence: TGTGCCAGCAACCTGGCCGGCTACACCTTC.

This clonotype has more than one count but fewer than ten. This chain connects TRBV12-3 or TRBV12-4 to TRBJ2-3; D tentatively fits TRBD1 or TRBD2 (5 bases each). The CDR3 sequence is 13 residues long. Trimming removed 0 bases from V and 4 bases from J, with 5 bases in between. The CDR3 loop is CASSLAGADTQYF. The CDR3 DNA reads TGTGCCAGCAGTTTAGCGGGGGCAGATACGCAGTATTTT.

There are many counts of this clonotype. This CDR3 reads CASSLKGAGAFF. CDR3 sequence (DNA): TGTGCCAGCAGTTTAAAGGGGGCAGGAGCTTTCTTT. The V call is TRBV6-6, the J call TRBJ1-1, with 7 bases that match TRBD1. The germline V gene encodes CDR1 MNHNY and CDR2 SVGAGI (reference sequence). Losses at the gene ends were 4 bases for V and 10 bases for J; bases not matched to a gene: 6. This CDR3 region has 12 residues.

This clonotype was counted at least ten times. The rearrangement links TRBV24-1 to TRBJ2-3, with TRBD1 matching over 9 bases. Losses at the gene ends were 1 base for V and 2 bases for J; bases not matched to a gene: 9. CDR1 and CDR2 from the germline V gene are KGHDR and SFDVKD. CDR3 length: 18 residues. CDR3 residues: CATSDLTGGSWDTDTQYF. The CDR3, as DNA: TGTGCCACCAGTGATTTAACAGGGGGCTCATGGGACACAGATACGCAGTATTTT.

This clonotype was counted ten times or more. The V call is TRBV7-2, the J call TRBJ1-2; no reliable D call. Germline V CDR1 and CDR2: SGHTA, FQGNSA. The length of the CDR3 is 14 residues. V was shortened by 5 bases and J by 0 bases, with 10 bases between the two germline ends. The CDR3 loop is CASSKEIANYGYTF. The CDR3 DNA follows: TGTGCCAGCAGCAAAGAGATAGCTAACTATGGCTACACCTTC.

Many counts were recorded for this clonotype. The CDR3 is CASSSGQGASGYTF. In DNA form, the CDR3 reads TGTGCCAGCAGCTCCGGACAGGGGGCTTCGGGCTACACCTTC. V usage is TRBV5-4 and J usage is TRBJ1-2; TRBD1 matches 11 bases. This CDR3 contains 14 residues. Germline assignment: CDR1 SGHNT and CDR2 YYREEE (reference sequence). The J segment lost 8 bases and the V segment lost 3 bases, leaving 6 bases of the junction unmatched.

The sample holds many counts of this clonotype. The V gene is TRBV30, the J gene TRBJ2-7, with 8 bases that match TRBD1. From germline, CDR1 is GTSNPN and CDR2 SVGIG (reference sequence). V lost 5 bases to trimming and J lost 0 bases; unmatched junction nucleotides: 3. The CDR3 is made up of 13 amino acids. CDR3 residues: CAWGDRYSYEQYF. Written as DNA, the CDR3 is TGTGCCTGGGGGGACAGGTACTCCTACGAGCAGTACTTC.

At least ten counts were recorded for this clonotype. The CDR3 DNA reads TGTGCCAGCAGCATAGGACAGGGGTTTAGGTCACCCCTCCACTTT. Encoded protein: CASSIGQGFRSPLHF. The rearrangement uses TRBV28 and TRBJ1-6, with 9 bases that match TRBD1. Per germline, CDR1 MDHEN and CDR2 SYDVKM. With V trimmed by 6 bases and J by 10 bases, 10 bases remained unmatched. The CDR3 totals 15 residues.

This clonotype was seen at least ten times. V and J are TRBV11-2 and TRBJ1-6; possible D gene TRBD1, 5 bases. Germline V lookup: CDR1 SGHAT, CDR2 FQNNGV. CDR3 size: 14 residues. The V end lost 1 base, the J end lost 9 bases, and 10 bases lay between the germline ends. The CDR3, as DNA: TGTGCCAGCAGCTTAGGGACAAAGAGTTCACCCCTCCACTTT. Its translation is CASSLGTKSSPLHF.